Listed below are T cell receptor beta chains from one sample, sequenced in a study of CD8 T cells in ankylosing spondylitis. TCRdb reprocessed the 5' RACE reads with MiXCR, giving one entry per CDR3 protein. The sample consists of some 240,000 distinct CDR3 sequences, 8.6% of them appearing once. Specimen: blood, either unsorted or a sorted T cell fraction (not recorded which). The receptors were gathered from a male donor with ankylosing spondylitis or in good health (not recorded which). The CDR3 runs from the conserved cysteine through the conserved F or W. D genes are given only for firm matches. Clone sizes are given selectively: once, few, many, or a class where the clone is expanded.

J,size,D,V,DNA,CDR3
TRBJ2-2,many,.,TRBV20-1,TGCAGTGGGGGGTCGGGCGGGGAGCTGTTTTTT,CSGGSGGELFF
TRBJ2-7,few,TRBD1,TRBV10-3,TGTGCCATCAGTTTGGAGACAGGGTCCGCCTACGAGCAGTACTTC,CAISLETGSAYEQYF
TRBJ1-1,many,TRBD1,TRBV5-1,TGCGCCAGCAGCTCTGGGGACAGGGGGCATGTGAACACTGAAGCTTTCTTT,CASSSGDRGHVNTEAFF
TRBJ2-1,many,.,TRBV10-3,TGTGCCATCAGTGGAGACTTCGAAAGGCAGTTCTTC,CAISGDFERQFF
TRBJ1-2,many,.,TRBV5-6,TGTGCCAGCAGCTTGGTAGACGGTGTCGACTATGGCTACACCTTC,CASSLVDGVDYGYTF
TRBJ2-7,many,.,TRBV12-3/TRBV12-4,TGTGCCAGCAGTCCCGGACAGTACGAGTCCTACGAGCAGTACTTC,CASSPGQYESYEQYF
TRBJ2-3,many,TRBD2,TRBV6-1,TGTGCCAGCAGCCTTCTAGCGGCAGATACGCAGTATTTT,CASSLLAADTQYF
TRBJ2-5,.,.,TRBV5-1,TGCGCCAGCAGTAGACGGTACCAAGAGACCCAGTACTTC,CASSRRYQETQYF
TRBJ2-7,.,.,TRBV20-1,TGCAGTGCTAGAGGAGGGAAGGACTACGAGCAGTACTTC,CSARGGKDYEQYF
TRBJ2-3,few,.,TRBV7-2,TGTGCCAGCAGCTTAGCGGCCACGGCCAGGGATACGCAGTATTTT,CASSLAATARDTQYF
TRBJ1-5,many,.,TRBV20-1,TGCAGTGTTGGGGAGGGCAATCAGCCCCAGCATTTT,CSVGEGNQPQHF
TRBJ2-1,many,.,TRBV7-8,TGTGCCAGCAGCCTAACCTCTGAGGGGGGGATATACAATGAGCAGTTCTTC,CASSLTSEGGIYNEQFF
TRBJ1-1,many,.,TRBV29-1,TGCAGCGTTGAAGAACAGTACACTGAAGCTTTCTTT,CSVEEQYTEAFF
TRBJ1-5,many,.,TRBV20-1,TGCAGTGCTAGAGATGCAGGAGTTGATCAGCCCCAGCATTTT,CSARDAGVDQPQHF
TRBJ2-5,many,.,TRBV30,TGTGCCTGGGGGCATTACTACCAAGAGACCCAGTACTTC,CAWGHYYQETQYF
TRBJ2-2,many,TRBD1,TRBV10-3,TGTGCCGCAGGGACAGGGGGCGCGAACACCGGGGAGCTGTTTTTT,CAAGTGGANTGELFF
TRBJ2-7,many,.,TRBV4-3,TGCGCCAGCAGCCAAGATCTGGGGAGTTACGAGCAGTACTTC,CASSQDLGSYEQYF
TRBJ2-7,many,TRBD1,TRBV6-1,TGTGCCAGTCGGACAGGGAGGTTCGAGCAGTACTTC,CASRTGRFEQYF
TRBJ2-1,many,TRBD1,TRBV7-2,TGTGCCAGCAGCCCTGGACAGGGCACCTACAATGAGCAGTTCTTC,CASSPGQGTYNEQFF
TRBJ2-6,many,.,TRBV10-3,TGTGCCATCAGTGAGAAGTTCTCTGGGGCCAACGTCCTGACTTTC,CAISEKFSGANVLTF
TRBJ2-7,few,TRBD2,TRBV12-3/TRBV12-4,TGTGCCAGCAGTCGTAGCGGGGGGGCCTACGAGCAGTACTTC,CASSRSGGAYEQYF
TRBJ1-1,many,TRBD1,TRBV14,TGTGCCAGCAGCCAAGGACGACGCGGACTCCTCAGACAGGGGGCGCACACTGAAGCTTTCTTT,CASSQGRRGLLRQGAHTEAFF
TRBJ1-1,many,.,TRBV10-3,TGTGCCATCAGAAGAAAGGACGGTGAAGCTTTCTTT,CAIRRKDGEAFF
TRBJ2-6,.,.,TRBV21-1,TGTGCCAGCAGCAAAGGGCGGGGGCGAATAAGCGCCTTGCGCCCTGGGGCCAACGTCCTGACTTTC,CASSKGRGRISALRPGANVLTF
TRBJ2-3,many,TRBD2,TRBV20-1,TGCAGTGCTTCGGGGAGGGTGGTTCTTGGGGGCACAGATACGCAGTATTTT,CSASGRVVLGGTDTQYF
TRBJ2-7,.,.,TRBV20-1,TGCAGTGCTAGAGATCCCCGACTGCCTGAGCAGTACTTC,CSARDPRLPEQYF
TRBJ2-1,few,.,TRBV30,TGTGCCTGGAGTGTCTCTAGAAGATACAATGAGCAGTTCTTC,CAWSVSRRYNEQFF
TRBJ1-5,.,.,TRBV12-3/TRBV12-4,TGTGCCAGCAGGCCAACAGGGAGTCGGAATCAGCCCCAGCATTTT,CASRPTGSRNQPQHF
TRBJ1-1,many,.,TRBV9,TGTGCCAGCAGCGTAGCGGAGGGGAGGATCGAAGCTTTCTTT,CASSVAEGRIEAFF
TRBJ2-3,.,.,TRBV7-8,TGTGCCAGCAGCTTAGTGGTGGGAACAGGGGGGGAAGATACGCAGTATTTT,CASSLVVGTGGEDTQYF
TRBJ1-2,many,TRBD1,TRBV29-1,TGCAGCGCTGGGACAGCATCAGCTAACTATGGCTACACCTTC,CSAGTASANYGYTF
TRBJ2-2,.,.,TRBV6-5,TGTGCCAGCAGTTACGCCTTTGGAACCGGGGAGCTGTTTTTT,CASSYAFGTGELFF
TRBJ2-1,many,.,TRBV10-3,TGTGCCACCGTGGCCTACAATGAGCAGTTCTTC,CATVAYNEQFF
TRBJ2-5,many,.,TRBV20-1,TGCAGTGCTAGGGGTCTACGGGGGAATGGAGAGACCCAGTACTTC,CSARGLRGNGETQYF
TRBJ2-7,many,.,TRBV7-8,TGTGCCAGCAGCTTCCGGGACTCAAACTACGAGCAGTACTTC,CASSFRDSNYEQYF
TRBJ2-7,few,.,TRBV20-1,TGCAGTGCCGCCGAACCCACCAGGAGGTACGAGCAGTACTTC,CSAAEPTRRYEQYF
TRBJ1-1,many,.,TRBV20-1,TGCAGTGCTAGAGTACCGGGTTTAGTGAACACTGAAGCTTTCTTT,CSARVPGLVNTEAFF
TRBJ2-1,many,.,TRBV24-1,TGTGCCACCAGTGGAATAGGCTCCTACAATGAGCAGTTCTTC,CATSGIGSYNEQFF
TRBJ2-1,.,TRBD2,TRBV30,TGTGCCTGGAGAAGGACTAGCGAGAACAATGAGCAGTTCTTC,CAWRRTSENNEQFF
TRBJ1-3,many,.,TRBV7-2,TGTGCCAGCAGTTTACAGGGTGTAGGCGGAAACACCATATATTTT,CASSLQGVGGNTIYF
TRBJ1-1,many,TRBD1,TRBV5-1,TGCGCCAGCAGGGTTGGACAGGGGGCTTTGGACACTGAAGCTTTCTTT,CASRVGQGALDTEAFF
TRBJ2-7,.,.,TRBV19,TGTGCCAGTAGTAGCGAGGGAGTTTACGAGCAGTACTTC,CASSSEGVYEQYF
TRBJ2-7,many,.,TRBV20-1,TGCAGTGCTAGACGCAAGGGGACGGTCTACTACGAGCAGTACTTC,CSARRKGTVYYEQYF
TRBJ2-7,few,TRBD2,TRBV18,TGTGCCAGCTCACTGGTAGCGGGAGACCTTGGCGAGCAGTACTTC,CASSLVAGDLGEQYF
TRBJ2-7,many,.,TRBV2,TGTGCCACCTCAGAAGTCTCCTACGAGCAGTACTTC,CATSEVSYEQYF
TRBJ2-7,few,TRBD1,TRBV5-1,TGCGCCAGCAGCTTCGGGACAGGGAACTACGAGCAGTACTTC,CASSFGTGNYEQYF
TRBJ2-1,many,.,TRBV7-2,TGTGCCAGCAGCTTAGGCCCCACACGGCAGTTCTTC,CASSLGPTRQFF
TRBJ2-5,many,.,TRBV21-1,TGTGCCAGCAGCAGGCGAACAGGGATAGAGACCCAGTACTTC,CASSRRTGIETQYF
TRBJ2-1,many,TRBD1,TRBV9,TGTGCCAGCAGCGGGACAGGGGGCGCCTCTTTAAATGAGCAGTTCTTC,CASSGTGGASLNEQFF
TRBJ2-1,few,.,TRBV7-8,TGTGCCAGCAGCTTAGGCCCAGGGGCGACGGGGAATGAGCAGTTCTTC,CASSLGPGATGNEQFF
TRBJ2-1,.,.,TRBV20-1,TGCAGTGCACTGACAGGAAACTCCTCGTACAATGAGCAGTTCTTC,CSALTGNSSYNEQFF
TRBJ2-1,.,.,TRBV5-1,TGCGCCAGCAACGTAGACAACTCCTACAATGAGCAGTTCTTC,CASNVDNSYNEQFF
TRBJ2-1,many,.,TRBV5-4,TGTGCCAGCAGCCTAACCAACAATGAGCAGTTCTTC,CASSLTNNEQFF
TRBJ2-7,.,.,TRBV7-2,TGTGCCAGCAGCTTTGGTATGAACTACGAGCAGTACTTC,CASSFGMNYEQYF
TRBJ2-7,many,.,TRBV3-1,TGTGCCAGCAGCCAAGATATCAGGGTGCAGTACTTC,CASSQDIRVQYF
TRBJ1-2,many,.,TRBV21-1,TGTGCCAGCAGCACAGACAGGGGGTTTCGCTATGGCTACACCTTC,CASSTDRGFRYGYTF
TRBJ1-1,many,.,TRBV20-1,TGCAGTGCTAGAGATCCCCGGAACACTGAAGCTTTCTTT,CSARDPRNTEAFF
TRBJ2-3,.,.,TRBV7-2,TGTGCCAGCAGCCCCCCTGGACAGACCCTCGCGGGTACGCAGTATTTT,CASSPPGQTLAGTQYF
TRBJ2-1,many,TRBD2,TRBV6-1,TGTGCCAGCACCCGAGGCACCAGCGGGAGGGTTGACGAGCAGTTCTTC,CASTRGTSGRVDEQFF
TRBJ2-1,many,TRBD2,TRBV20-1,TGCAGCGCGTTAGGGGCAAGCGGGAGGGCGAAGCCGTTCTTC,CSALGASGRAKPFF